This T cell receptor beta chain is drawn from a study of PD-1 blockade in mismatch repair-deficient tumors. Study in general: Patients had about 13 mismatch repair-deficient cancer types and were previously treated and progressing.

The study's findings and limits: 140 or so unique blood TCRs came from expansion to three of seven peptides.

This CDR3 has 17 amino acids. Trimming at V came to 3 bases and at J to 4 bases, leaving 12 bases not matched to a gene. The germline V gene has CDR1 SGHTA and CDR2 FQGTGA. About this clone: Its antigen is unknown.

Time point defined: identical roughly 11-day culture without peptide (control). Each of several ELISpot-reactive candidate peptides was used for roughly 11-day stimulation. Clone fold changes were calculated against an identical culture without peptide. Here immunoSEQ multiplex PCR was the method, and the copy in TCRdb shows in-frame clones only, minus some. The table lists over 11,000 clones, about nine tenths of them singletons. This receptor was obtained from an adult with mismatch repair-deficient cancer. The chain is built from TRBV7-3 and TRBJ2-1; 7 bases align to TRBD1. Sequencing was performed on cells cultured in vitro, taken from a patient treated with pembrolizumab. CDR3 in amino acids: CASSFRGGPSFYNEQFF. The DNA of the CDR3 is TGTGCCAGCAGCTTTAGAGGGGGCCCAAGCTTTTACAATGAGCAGTTCTTC.